The next 10 T cell receptor beta chains were all read from a single sample in a study of Tregs in tolerant kidney transplant recipients. The method was immunoSEQ multiplex PCR; TCRdb's version includes in-frame clones alone and lacks a portion of them. The sample carries around 64,000 clones, 70% to 90% recorded once. Recipients received nonmyeloablative bone marrow transplants from related graft donors, with transient mixed chimerism. This specimen consisted of CD4+ T cells from blood (PBMCs), obtained 6 months after the transplant. All receptors derive from a human patient who received a combined kidney and bone marrow transplant. Some T cells may be transferred from the graft donor.

J is TRBJ1-1 and V is TRBV30; 8 bases fit TRBD1. Germline V gives CDR1 GTSNPN, CDR2 SVGIG (reference sequence). With V trimmed by 2 bases and J by 4 bases, 3 bases remained unmatched. This CDR3 contains 13 residues. Here the CDR3 DNA reads TGTGCCTGGAGTCCTACAGGGGGCACTGAAGCTTTCTTT. Residues: CAWSPTGGTEAFF.

V usage is TRBV7-2 and J usage is TRBJ2-1; D perhaps matches TRBD2 (5 bases). This CDR3 contains 15 residues. Germline CDR1 reads SGHTA; CDR2 reads FQGNSA. Trimming took off 4 bases at V and 1 base at J, with 11 bases between the two ends. The chain's CDR3 is CASSSREMSYNEQFF. The CDR3 nucleotides are TGTGCCAGCAGCTCGAGGGAGATGTCCTACAATGAGCAGTTCTTC.

J is TRBJ2-1 and V is TRBV5-1, with D possibly matching TRBD1 (5 bases). The CDR3 covers 16 residues. Germline-derived CDR1 and CDR2 are SGHRS and YFSETQ. The V gene lost 0 bases and the J gene lost 0 bases, with 10 bases spanning the gap. CDR3 DNA: TGCGCCAGCAGCTTGGATAGGGGAAGCTCCTACAATGAGCAGTTCTTC. Protein sequence: CASSLDRGSSYNEQFF.

This chain uses TRBV6-5 with TRBJ2-6, with a tentative D call TRBD1 (5 bases). This CDR3 spans 16 amino acids. V was cut by 2 bases and J by 0 bases, with 8 bases left in between. Germline-derived CDR1 and CDR2 are MNHEY and SVGAGI. The CDR3 DNA reads TGTGCCAGCAGTTACCCCACAGGCTCTGGGGCCAACGTCCTGACTTTC. Translation: CASSYPTGSGANVLTF.

The chain uses TRBV30 and TRBJ2-7; 10 bases fit TRBD2. J gave up 0 bases and V 1 base, and 6 bases lay outside the gene matches. The germline V gene encodes CDR1 GTSNPN and CDR2 SVGIG (reference sequence). The CDR3 covers 16 residues. This CDR3 reads CAWSASGGYLSYEQYF. CDR3 nucleotides: TGTGCCTGGAGTGCTAGCGGGGGTTACCTCTCCTACGAGCAGTACTTC.

Only a few counts were recorded for this clone. The chain couples TRBV19 to TRBJ1-2; 10 bases align to TRBD1. The trim removed 5 bases at V and 3 bases at J, leaving 3 bases unmatched. This CDR3 contains 14 residues. Germline V gene data show CDR1 as LNHDA and CDR2 as SQIVND (reference sequence). The CDR3 coding sequence is TGTGCCAGTAGTTGGGACAGGGGTGACTATGGCTACACCTTC. Amino acid sequence: CASSWDRGDYGYTF.

This chain links TRBV4-1 with TRBJ2-4; TRBD2 matches 7 bases. In germline, CDR1 is MGHRA, CDR2 YSYEKL. This CDR3 has 19 residues. Trimming removed 0 bases from V and 0 bases from J; junction bases left unmatched: 11. CDR3: CASSQDAGVRKGAKNIQYF. CDR3 nucleotide sequence: TGCGCCAGCAGCCAAGATGCGGGAGTACGGAAGGGAGCCAAAAACATTCAGTACTTC.

A word on this clone: A read error may produce the germline difference seen at one junction end. This sample includes further DNA sequences coding for the same CDR3. DNA for the CDR3: TGTGCCAGCCAGGGAAGTAATTCCCCCCTCCACTTT. This translates into CASQGSNSPLHF. The chain employs TRBV6-5 and TRBJ1-6; a weak D match, TRBD1 (5 bases). CDR1 is MNHEY and CDR2 is SVGAGI in the germline V gene. The CDR3 is 12 residues long.

The chain joins TRBV5-1 to TRBJ1-5; maybe TRBD1 (5 bases). V was shortened by 4 bases and J by 0 bases, with 11 bases between the two germline ends. The V gene's germline CDR1 is SGHRS and CDR2 YFSETQ. This CDR3 has 15 amino acids. The CDR3 DNA reads as TGCGCCAGCAGCGCCGCAGGGAATAGCAATCAGCCCCAGCATTTT. Translating it yields CASSAAGNSNQPQHF.

V is TRBV4-3 and J is TRBJ1-3; 10 bases fit TRBD1. The CDR3 loop spans 15 amino acids. Trimming removed 4 bases from V and 2 bases from J; junction bases left unmatched: 2. Germline V gives CDR1 LGHNA, CDR2 YSLEER. CDR3 nucleotide sequence: TGCGCCAGCAGCCTAGGACAGGGGGCTGGAAACACCATATATTTT. Amino acid sequence: CASSLGQGAGNTIYF.